The next 25 T cell receptor beta chains were all read from a single sample in a study of T cells in Graves' hyperthyroidism and ophthalmopathy. Researchers took RNA transcripts and amplified the TCR beta CDR3 regions from them. During a first-round RT-PCR of the TCR CDR3, the HTBI primer set was used. TCRdb itself ran the multiplex PCR reads through MiXCR, one entry per CDR3 protein. The table records more than 350,000 distinct CDR3 sequences, about a sixth of them present only once. The sequencing input was blood. Source of these receptors: a woman aged 25 to 39 with Graves' hyperthyroidism that later progressed to Graves' ophthalmopathy.

The gene calls are TRBV7-8 and TRBJ2-3, with TRBD2 matching 9 bases. The CDR3 is 13 amino acids. The germline gives CDR1 SGHVS, CDR2 FQNEAQ. With 6 bases clipped from V and 9 bases from J, the junction kept 7 bases outside the gene matches. The CDR3 nucleotides are TGTGCCAGCAGGCTAGCGGGACGTGGAACGCAGTATTTT. Its translation is CASRLAGRGTQYF.

The V call is TRBV18, the J call TRBJ1-2; 9 bases are a match to TRBD1. CDR3 size: 15 residues. V was clipped by 1 base and J by 6 bases; unmatched bases: 6. Germline loops: CDR1 KGHSH, CDR2 LQKENI. This CDR3 reads CASSPQIQGAHGYTF. The CDR3 DNA reads as TGTGCCAGCTCACCACAGATACAGGGGGCGCATGGCTACACCTTC.

This clonotype was seen ten or more times. V usage is TRBV19 and J usage is TRBJ1-1; D is unresolved. Germline values: CDR1 LNHDA, CDR2 SQIVND (reference sequence). The CDR3 extends over 14 amino acids. Trimming took off 3 bases at V and 0 bases at J, with 8 bases between the two ends. The CDR3: CASSITLMNTEAFF. The DNA for the CDR3 is TGTGCCAGTAGTATTACCCTCATGAACACTGAAGCTTTCTTT.

This clonotype has a count of ten or more. The chain has TRBV7-8 and TRBJ2-5, with unresolved D. V was clipped by 5 bases and J by 10 bases, with 14 bases between them. There are 12 residues in the CDR3. From germline, CDR1 is SGHVS and CDR2 FQNEAQ. CDR3 loop: CASSREVALQYF. For the CDR3, the DNA is TGTGCCAGCAGCCGCGAGGTGGCACTCCAGTACTTC.

To note about this clonotype: The junction differs from germline at one of its ends, possibly a read error. This sequence joins TRBV20-1 and TRBJ1-5; D gene unclear. Germline V CDR1 and CDR2: DFQATT, SNEGSKA (reference sequence). CDR3 size: 15 residues. The CDR3 here is CSARRTGTEYHPQHF. CDR3 in DNA: TGCAGTGCTAGGAGGACGGGAACGGAATATCACCCCCAGCATTTT.

This clonotype was counted at least ten times. This sequence joins TRBV18 and TRBJ2-5; D might be TRBD1 (5 bases). From germline, CDR1 is KGHSH and CDR2 LQKENI. V dropped 2 bases and J dropped 5 bases, with 12 bases sitting between them. The CDR3 spans 14 residues. The CDR3 loop is CASSPGAKRETQYF. As DNA, the CDR3 is TGTGCCAGCTCACCAGGGGCGAAAAGGGAGACCCAGTACTTC.

The CDR3, as DNA: TGCGCCAGCAGCTCGGGTTCCTACAATGAGCAGTTCTTC. Amino acid sequence: CASSSGSYNEQFF. The rearrangement links TRBV5-1 to TRBJ2-1; D remains ambiguous. This CDR3 region has 13 residues. The germline V and J ends were trimmed by 3 bases and 1 base, with 5 bases remaining between them. CDR1 is SGHRS and CDR2 is YFSETQ in the germline V gene.

This clonotype was recorded at least ten times. The V gene is TRBV12-3 or TRBV12-4, the J gene TRBJ2-2, with a weak D call TRBD2 (5 bases). The germline V and J ends were trimmed by 3 bases and 6 bases, with 17 bases remaining between them. This CDR3 spans 16 amino acids. The CDR3 spells CASSLGDLLISGELFF. In DNA, the CDR3 is TGTGCCAGCAGTTTGGGAGACTTATTAATCTCCGGGGAGCTGTTTTTT.

This clonotype came up many times. The chain recombines TRBV11-2 with TRBJ2-1, with a possible D match to TRBD1 (5 bases). The CDR3 covers 17 residues. CDR1 and CDR2 (germline): SGHAT, FQNNGV. The V end lost 5 bases, the J end lost 0 bases, and 17 bases lay between the germline ends. In DNA, the CDR3 is TGTGCCAGCAGCCCAGGGCCTACGGTCAACTCCTACAATGAGCAGTTCTTC. It specifies CASSPGPTVNSYNEQFF.

This clonotype was picked up many times. The chain links TRBV27 to TRBJ2-7, with D unclear. Germline V gene sequence: CDR1 MNHEY, CDR2 SMNVEV (reference sequence). The CDR3 contains 13 residues. Deletions cut 2 bases from V and 1 base from J, with 6 bases between. The CDR3 region has the DNA TGTGCCAGCAGTTTACGGGCGTCCTACGAGCAGTACTTC. Translation: CASSLRASYEQYF.

This clonotype was detected only a few times. CDR3 in amino acids: CASSLGTVYNSPLHF. As DNA, the CDR3 is TGTGCCAGCAGCCTCGGGACAGTCTATAATTCACCCCTCCACTTT. V and J are TRBV7-2 and TRBJ1-6; TRBD1 matches 7 bases. The CDR3 is made up of 15 amino acids. Germline CDR1 SGHTA, CDR2 FQGNSA. V lost 5 bases to trimming and J lost 3 bases; unmatched junction nucleotides: 4.

This chain joins TRBV28 and TRBJ2-1, with D unclear. Germline V lookup: CDR1 MDHEN, CDR2 SYDVKM. The CDR3 runs 12 residues. The ends were cut back, 7 bases at V and 7 bases at J, with 11 bases in the middle. The DNA of the CDR3 is TGTGCCAGCAACCTGGGGTGGAATGAGCAGTTCTTC. This gives the protein CASNLGWNEQFF.

This clonotype showed up many times. The chain links TRBV27 to TRBJ1-5, with 7 bases matching TRBD1. With 6 bases clipped from V and 3 bases from J, the junction kept 8 bases outside the gene matches. Germline CDR1 is MNHEY and CDR2 is SMNVEV (reference sequence). The CDR3 is 15 residues long. CDR3 sequence reads: CASRTGTAHNQPQHF. In nucleotides, the CDR3 is TGTGCCAGCAGAACAGGGACAGCTCACAATCAGCCCCAGCATTTT.

The gene calls are TRBV7-9 and TRBJ2-1; D uncertain. Between the trimmed V and J ends, which lost 5 bases and 0 bases, there was a span of 11 bases. The CDR3 consists of 15 residues. CDR1 and CDR2 (germline): SEHNR, FQNEAQ (reference sequence). CDR3 nucleotides: TGTGCCAGCAGCCAAGATCAATACTCCTACAATGAGCAGTTCTTC. Translation gives CASSQDQYSYNEQFF.

At least ten counts were recorded for this clonotype. The rearrangement links TRBV27 to TRBJ1-1, with D possibly TRBD1 on 5 matching bases. Deletions cut 6 bases from V and 7 bases from J, with 18 bases between. Germline CDR1 reads MNHEY; CDR2 reads SMNVEV (reference sequence). The length of the CDR3 is 14 residues. CDR3 sequence reads: CASSLVHGGVEAFF. The DNA of the CDR3 is TGTGCCAGCAGCCTAGTTCACGGGGGTGTTGAAGCTTTCTTT.

The rearrangement links TRBV19 to TRBJ2-1; 10 bases map to TRBD2. The CDR3 is 15 amino acids. V trimming: 5 bases; J trimming: 10 bases; junction bases outside the gene matches: 11. Germline CDR1 LNHDA, CDR2 SQIVND (reference sequence). CDR3 DNA: TGTGCCAGTAGTGTACTTAGCGGGAGGCGGAAGGAGCAGTTCTTC. Protein: CASSVLSGRRKEQFF.

This clonotype appeared many times. The chain recombines TRBV20-1 with TRBJ2-7; TRBD2 aligns across 9 bases. The CDR3 is 16 residues long. Looked up from germline, CDR1 is DFQATT and CDR2 is SNEGSKA (reference sequence). V lost 5 bases and J lost 5; bases outside the gene matches: 16. This CDR3 is CSAEMAGGLRRNEQYF. The CDR3 DNA sequence: TGCAGTGCTGAGATGGCGGGAGGGCTAAGAAGGAACGAGCAGTACTTC.

A remark on this clonotype: One base away lies a much larger clone, so this may be a sequencing read error. J is TRBJ2-1 and V is TRBV7-8; tentatively, D is TRBD2 (5 bases). The germline V gene has CDR1 SGHVS and CDR2 FQNEAQ. There are 17 residues in the CDR3. Written as DNA, the CDR3 is TGTGTCAGCAGCTTAGAACACCCGTGGCGACGGGGCAATGAGCAGTTCTTC. Its translation: CVSSLEHPWRRGNEQFF.

At least ten counts were recorded for this clonotype. The chain has TRBV4-1 and TRBJ2-3, with 8 bases lining up with TRBD2. V gave up 2 bases and J gave up 1 base; unmatched junction bases: 2. Germline assignment: CDR1 MGHRA and CDR2 YSYEKL. The CDR3 contains 15 residues. The CDR3 loop is CASSQLLAGTDTQYF. CDR3 coding DNA: TGCGCCAGCAGCCAATTACTAGCGGGCACAGATACGCAGTATTTT.

The chain joins TRBV15 to TRBJ2-7; D might be TRBD1 (5 bases). The V and J ends lost 1 base and 5 bases respectively, with 15 bases between them. The CDR3 totals 15 residues. Looked up from germline, CDR1 is LNHNV and CDR2 is YYDKDF (reference sequence). The CDR3 DNA follows: TGTGCCACCAGCAGAGGTGGTACAGGTCTGGACGAGCAGTACTTC. Its translation is CATSRGGTGLDEQYF. Variable domain in full (rest from reference TRBV15 and TRBJ2-7): DAMVIQNPRYQVTQFGKPVTLSCSQTLNHNVMYWYQQKSSQAPKLLFHYYDKDFNNEADTPDNFQSRRPNTSFCFLDIRSPGLGDTAMYLCATSRGGTGLDEQYFGPGTRLTVT.

This clonotype was seen many times. This chain uses TRBV7-9 with TRBJ2-7; 7 positions agree with TRBD2. Germline V CDR1 and CDR2: SEHNR, FQNEAQ (reference sequence). The CDR3 totals 16 residues. Trimming removed 1 base from V and 1 base from J; junction bases left unmatched: 7. CDR3 sequence (DNA): TGTGCCAGCAGCTTAGAGGGAGGGCGGGCGTCCTACGAGCAGTACTTC. Protein product: CASSLEGGRASYEQYF.

This clonotype was detected ten times or more. The chain carries TRBV29-1 and TRBJ1-2, with 8 bases matching TRBD1. CDR3 length: 14 amino acids. From germline, CDR1 is SQVTM and CDR2 ANQGSEA. J gave up 4 bases and V 8 bases, and 12 bases lay outside the gene matches. For the CDR3, the DNA is TGCAGCATAAAGACAGGGGCGGTCGGCTATGGCTACACCTTC. Translated, it gives CSIKTGAVGYGYTF.

This clonotype turned up a few times. The chain joins TRBV10-3 to TRBJ2-1; 7 bases map to TRBD1. The CDR3 sequence is 13 residues long. Unmatched junction bases numbered 11, after V lost 3 bases and J lost 15 bases. CDR1 is ENHRY and CDR2 is SYGVKD in the germline V gene. CDR3 DNA sequence: TGTGCCATCAGTGAAGGGATTTCGACAGGGCGGTTCTTC. Its protein product is CAISEGISTGRFF.

This chain uses TRBV19 with TRBJ2-3; TRBD2 matches at 13 bases. The CDR3 extends over 18 amino acids. After removal of 5 bases from V and 3 bases from J, the junction contained 11 bases not matched to a gene. Germline V gene lookup returns CDR1 LNHDA and CDR2 SQIVND (reference sequence). CDR3 protein: CASSLRGLAGLGTDTQYF. DNA for the CDR3: TGTGCCAGTAGTTTACGGGGACTAGCGGGATTAGGGACAGATACGCAGTATTTT.

The chain couples TRBV2 to TRBJ2-1; TRBD2 agrees at 11 bases. The germline V gene encodes CDR1 SNHLY and CDR2 FYNNEI. J gave up 7 bases and V 6 bases, and 11 bases lay outside the gene matches. The CDR3 sequence is 16 residues long. The CDR3: CASRREIAGGPNEQFF. DNA of the CDR3: TGTGCCAGCAGAAGAGAGATAGCGGGGGGGCCGAATGAGCAGTTCTTC.